This T cell receptor beta chain came from a study of T cell repertoires in cytomegalovirus infection. About the study: TCR beta signatures that were public indicated CMV infection and matching HLA type.

This clonotype was observed many times. Its antigen is as yet unknown. A single record per CDR3 protein comes from TCRdb applying MiXCR to the reads. The sample consists of approximately 100,000 distinct CDR3 sequences, around 45% of them appearing once. With 1 base removed from V and 1 base from J, the gap between germline ends came to 13 bases. Germline V gives CDR1 SGHVS, CDR2 FNYEAQ. There are 16 residues in the CDR3. This receptor was taken from a human donor in good health (CMV status not recorded). Some clones in this sample may be carry-over from other donors' samples. V is TRBV7-6 and J is TRBJ1-1; D unresolved. The sample consisted of CD8+ T cells from cultured PBMCs, taken from culture after CMV antigen stimulation. This chain's CDR3 is CASSLGLDTPNTEAFF. The DNA for the CDR3 is TGTGCCAGCAGCTTAGGCCTCGACACTCCGAACACTGAAGCTTTCTTT. The whole variable domain, filled in from reference TRBV7-6 and TRBJ1-1, reads GAGVSQSPRYKVTKRGQDVALRCDPISGHVSLYWYRQALGQGPEFLTYFNYEAQQDKSGLPNDRFSAERPEGSISTLTIQRTEQRDSAMYRCASSLGLDTPNTEAFFGQGTRLTVV.